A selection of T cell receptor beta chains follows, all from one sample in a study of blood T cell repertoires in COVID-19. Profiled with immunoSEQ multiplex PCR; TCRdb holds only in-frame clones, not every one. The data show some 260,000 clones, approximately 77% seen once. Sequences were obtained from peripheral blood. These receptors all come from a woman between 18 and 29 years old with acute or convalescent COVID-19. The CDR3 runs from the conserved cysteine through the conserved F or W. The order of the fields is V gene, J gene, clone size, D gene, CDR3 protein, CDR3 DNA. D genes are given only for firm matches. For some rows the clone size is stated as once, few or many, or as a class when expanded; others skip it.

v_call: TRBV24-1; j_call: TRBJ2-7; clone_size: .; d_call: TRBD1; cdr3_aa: CATSDQGQGWYF; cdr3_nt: TGTGCCACCAGTGATCAGGGACAGGGGTGGTACTTC
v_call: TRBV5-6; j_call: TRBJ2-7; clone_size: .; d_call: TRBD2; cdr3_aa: CASSRRGGRAAYEQYF; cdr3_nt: TGTGCCAGCAGCAGGAGGGGCGGGAGGGCCGCCTACGAGCAGTACTTC
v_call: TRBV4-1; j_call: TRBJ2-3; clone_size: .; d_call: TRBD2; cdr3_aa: CASSPGTSELDTQYF; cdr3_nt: TGCGCCAGCAGCCCCGGGACTAGCGAGCTAGATACGCAGTATTTT
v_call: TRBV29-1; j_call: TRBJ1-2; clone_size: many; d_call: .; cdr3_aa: CSVEEENRRRHYGYTF; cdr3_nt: TGCAGCGTTGAAGAGGAGAACAGGCGGCGGCATTATGGCTACACCTTC
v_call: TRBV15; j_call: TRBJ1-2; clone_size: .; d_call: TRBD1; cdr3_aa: CATSPGQGETTNYGYTF; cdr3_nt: TGTGCCACCAGCCCTGGACAGGGGGAGACTACTAACTATGGCTACACCTTC
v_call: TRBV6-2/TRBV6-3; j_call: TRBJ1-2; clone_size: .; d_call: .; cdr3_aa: CASSPVQGRWYGYTF; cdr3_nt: TGTGCCAGCAGTCCGGTACAGGGCCGCTGGTATGGCTACACCTTC
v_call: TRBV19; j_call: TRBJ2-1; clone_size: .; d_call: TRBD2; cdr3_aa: CASSISSGLYNEQFF; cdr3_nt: TGTGCCAGTAGTATTTCTAGCGGACTCTACAATGAGCAGTTCTTC
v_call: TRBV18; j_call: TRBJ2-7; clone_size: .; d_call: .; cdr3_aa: CASSSDRYEQYF; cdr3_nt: TGTGCCAGCTCATCTGACAGGTACGAGCAGTACTTC
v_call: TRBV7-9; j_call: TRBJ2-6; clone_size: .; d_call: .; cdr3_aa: CASSPKRQISGANVLTF; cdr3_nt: TGTGCCAGCAGCCCCAAACGACAGATCTCTGGGGCCAACGTCCTGACTTTC
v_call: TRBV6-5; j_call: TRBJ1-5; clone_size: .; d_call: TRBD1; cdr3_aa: CASSIAGTDNQPQHF; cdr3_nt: TGTGCCAGCAGCATTGCCGGGACAGATAATCAGCCCCAGCATTTT
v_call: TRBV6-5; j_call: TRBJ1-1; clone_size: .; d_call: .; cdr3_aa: CATGGGTKVNTEAFF; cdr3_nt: TGTGCCACGGGGGGGGGCACCAAAGTAAACACTGAAGCTTTCTTT
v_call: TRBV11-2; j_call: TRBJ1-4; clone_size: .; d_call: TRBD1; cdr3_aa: CASSLRKAAGGSNEKLFF; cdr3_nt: TGTGCCAGCAGCTTAAGAAAAGCTGCAGGGGGCTCTAATGAAAAACTGTTTTTT
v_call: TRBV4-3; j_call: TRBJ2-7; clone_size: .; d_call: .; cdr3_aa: CASSQDRTHYEQYF; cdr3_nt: TGCGCCAGCAGCCAAGACAGGACACACTACGAGCAGTACTTC
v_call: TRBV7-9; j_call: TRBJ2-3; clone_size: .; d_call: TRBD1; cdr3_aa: CASSRDRTTDTQYF; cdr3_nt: TGTGCCAGCAGTAGGGACAGAACCACAGATACGCAGTATTTT
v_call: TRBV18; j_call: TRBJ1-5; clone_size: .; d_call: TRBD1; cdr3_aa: CASSPDRGHVQPQHF; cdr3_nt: TGTGCCAGCTCACCCGACAGGGGGCATGTTCAGCCCCAGCATTTT
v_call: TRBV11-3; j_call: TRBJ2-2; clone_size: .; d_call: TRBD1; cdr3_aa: CASSPGQGLATGELFF; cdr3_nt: TGTGCCAGCAGCCCGGGACAGGGCTTGGCCACCGGGGAGCTGTTTTTT
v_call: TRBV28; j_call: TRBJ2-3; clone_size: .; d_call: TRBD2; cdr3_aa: CASSLGLLAGVTDTQYF; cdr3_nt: TGTGCCAGCAGTTTAGGGCTCCTAGCGGGAGTAACAGATACGCAGTATTTT
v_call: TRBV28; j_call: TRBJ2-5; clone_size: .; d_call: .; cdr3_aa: CASSFGGPGETQYF; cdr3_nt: TGTGCCAGCAGTTTCGGAGGGCCTGGGGAGACCCAGTACTTC
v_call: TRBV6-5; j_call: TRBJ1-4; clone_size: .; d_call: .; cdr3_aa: CASMRDGVQKLFF; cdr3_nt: TGTGCCAGCATGCGGGACGGTGTTCAAAAACTGTTTTTT
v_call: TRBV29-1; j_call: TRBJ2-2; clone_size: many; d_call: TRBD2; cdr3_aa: CSVDSGGRNTGELFF; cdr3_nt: TGCAGCGTTGATTCAGGCGGGAGGAACACCGGGGAGCTGTTTTTT
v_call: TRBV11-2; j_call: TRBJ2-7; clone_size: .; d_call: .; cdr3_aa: CASSRGFGVHEQYF; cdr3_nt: TGTGCCAGCAGCCGAGGGTTCGGGGTCCACGAGCAGTACTTC
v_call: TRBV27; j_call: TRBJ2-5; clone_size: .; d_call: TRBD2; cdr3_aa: CASRREYQETQYF; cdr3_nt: TGTGCCAGCAGGCGGGAGTACCAAGAGACCCAGTACTTC
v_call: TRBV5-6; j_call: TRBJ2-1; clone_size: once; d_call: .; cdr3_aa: CASSFLARNEQFF; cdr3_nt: TGTGCCAGCAGCTTTCTAGCCAGGAATGAGCAGTTCTTC
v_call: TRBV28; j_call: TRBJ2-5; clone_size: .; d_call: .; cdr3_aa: CASSYPGRGPQETQYF; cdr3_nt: TGTGCCAGCAGCTATCCCGGCCGGGGTCCCCAAGAGACCCAGTACTTC
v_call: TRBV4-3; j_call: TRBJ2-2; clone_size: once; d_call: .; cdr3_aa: CASSQVLALTGELFF; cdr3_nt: TGCGCCAGCAGCCAAGTTCTAGCGCTCACCGGGGAGCTGTTTTTT
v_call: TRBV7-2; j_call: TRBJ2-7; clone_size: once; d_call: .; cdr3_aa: CASSLLATSYEQYF; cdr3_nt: TGTGCCAGCAGCTTACTAGCGACATCCTACGAGCAGTACTTC
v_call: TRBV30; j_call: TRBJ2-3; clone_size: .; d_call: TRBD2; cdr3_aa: CAWSSTLAGATDTQYF; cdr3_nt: TGTGCCTGGAGTTCAACCCTAGCGGGAGCGACAGATACGCAGTATTTT
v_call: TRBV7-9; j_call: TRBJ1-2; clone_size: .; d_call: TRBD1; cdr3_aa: CASSLVGTAQVGTF; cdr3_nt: TGTGCCAGCAGCTTAGTAGGGACAGCCCAAGTTGGCACCTTC
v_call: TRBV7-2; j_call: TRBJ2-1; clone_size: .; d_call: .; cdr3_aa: CASSSGTAPYNEQFF; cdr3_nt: TGTGCCAGCAGCTCCGGGACTGCCCCCTACAATGAGCAGTTCTTC
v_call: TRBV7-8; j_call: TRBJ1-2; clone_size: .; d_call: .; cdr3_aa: CASSSRVSNYGYTF; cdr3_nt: TGTGCCAGCAGCTCCAGGGTCTCTAACTATGGCTACACCTTC
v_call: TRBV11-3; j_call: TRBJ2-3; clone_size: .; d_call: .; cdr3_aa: CASSLEGRSTDTQYF; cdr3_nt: TGTGCCAGCAGCCTGGAGGGCAGGAGCACAGATACGCAGTATTTT
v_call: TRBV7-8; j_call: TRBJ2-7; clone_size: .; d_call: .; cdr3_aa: CASSLDLVTYEQYF; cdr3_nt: TGTGCCAGCAGCTTAGACCTAGTAACCTACGAGCAGTACTTC
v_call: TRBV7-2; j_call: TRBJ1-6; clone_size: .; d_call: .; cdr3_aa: CASSRVGSSYNSPLHF; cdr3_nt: TGTGCCAGCAGCCGGGTGGGGAGCTCCTATAATTCACCCCTCCACTTT
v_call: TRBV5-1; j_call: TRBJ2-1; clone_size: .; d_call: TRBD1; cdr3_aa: CASSAYWDRGYNEQFF; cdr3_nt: TGCGCCAGCAGCGCCTACTGGGACAGGGGTTACAATGAGCAGTTCTTC
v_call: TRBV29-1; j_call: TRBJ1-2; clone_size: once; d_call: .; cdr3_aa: CSVEAPDYGYTF; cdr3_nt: TGCAGCGTTGAAGCCCCAGACTATGGCTACACCTTC
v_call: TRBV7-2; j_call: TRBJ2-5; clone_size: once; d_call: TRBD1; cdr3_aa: CASSYGQEETQYF; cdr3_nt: TGTGCCAGCAGCTACGGACAGGAAGAGACCCAGTACTTC
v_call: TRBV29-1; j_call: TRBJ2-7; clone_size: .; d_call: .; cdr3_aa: CSVNDSYEQYF; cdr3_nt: TGCAGCGTAAACGACAGTTACGAGCAGTACTTC
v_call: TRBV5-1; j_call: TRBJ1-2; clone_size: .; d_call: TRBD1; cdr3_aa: CASSLGPVATGPNYGYTF; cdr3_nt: TGCGCCAGCAGCTTGGGCCCCGTCGCGACAGGGCCTAACTATGGCTACACCTTC
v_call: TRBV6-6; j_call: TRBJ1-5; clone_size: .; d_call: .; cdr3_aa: CASSRYNQPQHF; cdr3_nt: TGTGCCAGCAGCCGTTACAATCAGCCCCAGCATTTT
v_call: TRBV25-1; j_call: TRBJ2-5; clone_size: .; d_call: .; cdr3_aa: CASSEAGYQETQYF; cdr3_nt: TGTGCCAGCAGTGAAGCCGGGTACCAAGAGACCCAGTACTTC
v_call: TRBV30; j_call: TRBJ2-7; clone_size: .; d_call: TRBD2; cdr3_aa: CAWSVGSGVLEQYF; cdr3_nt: TGTGCCTGGAGTGTCGGTAGCGGGGTTCTCGAGCAGTACTTC
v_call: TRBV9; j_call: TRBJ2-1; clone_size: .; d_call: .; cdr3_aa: CASSVWASHVDTIHNEQFF; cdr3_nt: TGTGCCAGCAGCGTATGGGCTAGCCACGTCGATACCATACACAATGAGCAGTTCTTC
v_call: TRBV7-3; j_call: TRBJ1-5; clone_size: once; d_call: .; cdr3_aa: CASSLKQENSNQPQHF; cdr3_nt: TGTGCCAGCAGCCTGAAACAGGAGAATAGCAATCAGCCCCAGCATTTT
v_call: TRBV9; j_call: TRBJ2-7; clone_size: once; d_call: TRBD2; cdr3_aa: CASSVGTSGSYEQYF; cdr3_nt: TGTGCCAGCAGCGTCGGGACTAGCGGGAGCTACGAGCAGTACTTC
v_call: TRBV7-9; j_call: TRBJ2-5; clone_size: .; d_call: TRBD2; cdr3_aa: CASSQGLAGDVGETQYF; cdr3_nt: TGTGCCAGCAGCCAAGGCTTAGCGGGAGATGTCGGAGAGACCCAGTACTTC
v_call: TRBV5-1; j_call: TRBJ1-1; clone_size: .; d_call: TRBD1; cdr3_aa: CASSLEDRGIGTEAFF; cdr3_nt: TGCGCCAGCAGCTTGGAGGACAGGGGTATCGGCACTGAAGCTTTCTTT
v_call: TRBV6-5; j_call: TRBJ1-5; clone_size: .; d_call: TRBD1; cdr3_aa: CASSSRPSGGGQPQHF; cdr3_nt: TGTGCCAGCAGTTCCCGACCCTCAGGGGGCGGTCAGCCCCAGCATTTT
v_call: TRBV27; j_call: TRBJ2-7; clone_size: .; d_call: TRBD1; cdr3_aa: CASSDFGPQGASLYEQYF; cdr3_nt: TGTGCCAGCAGCGATTTTGGACCACAGGGGGCGTCCCTCTACGAGCAGTACTTC
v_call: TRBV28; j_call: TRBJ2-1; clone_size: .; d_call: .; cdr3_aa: CASSWGRELREQFF; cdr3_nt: TGTGCCAGCAGCTGGGGGCGGGAGCTACGGGAGCAGTTCTTC